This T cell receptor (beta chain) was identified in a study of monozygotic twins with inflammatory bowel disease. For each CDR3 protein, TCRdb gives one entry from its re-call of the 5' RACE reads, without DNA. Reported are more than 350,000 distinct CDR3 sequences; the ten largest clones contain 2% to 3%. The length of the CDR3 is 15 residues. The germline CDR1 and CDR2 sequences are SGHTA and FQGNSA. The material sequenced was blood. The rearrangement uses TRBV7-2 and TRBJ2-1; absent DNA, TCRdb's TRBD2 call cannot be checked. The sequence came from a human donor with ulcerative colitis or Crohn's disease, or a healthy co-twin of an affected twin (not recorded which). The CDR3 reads CASSSLAETYNEQFF.